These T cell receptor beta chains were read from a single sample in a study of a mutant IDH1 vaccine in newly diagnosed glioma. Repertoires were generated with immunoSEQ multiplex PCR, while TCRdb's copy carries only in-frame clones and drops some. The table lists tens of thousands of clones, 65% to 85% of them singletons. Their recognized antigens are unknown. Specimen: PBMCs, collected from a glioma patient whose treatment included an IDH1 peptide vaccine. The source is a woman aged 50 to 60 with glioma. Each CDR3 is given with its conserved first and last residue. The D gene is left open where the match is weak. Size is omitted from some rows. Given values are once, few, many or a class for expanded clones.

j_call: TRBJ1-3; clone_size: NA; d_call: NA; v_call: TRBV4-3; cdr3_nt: TGCGCCAGCGGGGTAAGAGGCTCTGGAAACACCATATATTTT; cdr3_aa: CASGVRGSGNTIYF
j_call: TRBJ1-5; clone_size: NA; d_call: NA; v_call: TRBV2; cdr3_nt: TGTGCCAGCAGTCTCCAGATGGGGGGGCCCAGCAATCAGCCCCAGCATTTT; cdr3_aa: CASSLQMGGPSNQPQHF
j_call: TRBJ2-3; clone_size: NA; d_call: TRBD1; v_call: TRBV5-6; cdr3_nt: TGTGCCAGCAGCCACAGCCTGGGACAGACAAAACCCACAGATACGCAGTATTTT; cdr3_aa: CASSHSLGQTKPTDTQYF
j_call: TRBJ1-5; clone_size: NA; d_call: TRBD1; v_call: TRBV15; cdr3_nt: TGTGCCACCAGCAGGGAGACAGGGGGAAATCAGCCCCAGCATTTT; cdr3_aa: CATSRETGGNQPQHF
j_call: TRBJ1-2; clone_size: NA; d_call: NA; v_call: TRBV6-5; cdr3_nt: TGTGCCAGCAGCCGTCGGGGGAACTATGGCTACACCTTC; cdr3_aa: CASSRRGNYGYTF
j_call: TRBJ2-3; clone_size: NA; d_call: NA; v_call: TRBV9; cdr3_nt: TGTGCCAGCAGCCTTTTTAGCCCCGATACGCAGTATTTT; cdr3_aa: CASSLFSPDTQYF
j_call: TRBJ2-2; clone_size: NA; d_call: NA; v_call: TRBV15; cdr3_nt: TGTGCCACCAGCAGAGATTTCCCCCCTCAGGCCTGGGAGCTGTTTTTT; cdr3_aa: CATSRDFPPQAWELFF
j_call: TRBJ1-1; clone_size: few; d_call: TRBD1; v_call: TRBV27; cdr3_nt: TGTGCCAGCAGTTGGCCCGGGACAGGGTGGGTCTTT; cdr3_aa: CASSWPGTGWVF
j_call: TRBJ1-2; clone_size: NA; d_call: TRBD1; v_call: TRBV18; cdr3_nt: TGTGCCAGCTCAGCGACCCGTCCCGGGACAGAGTATGGCTACACCTTC; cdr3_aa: CASSATRPGTEYGYTF
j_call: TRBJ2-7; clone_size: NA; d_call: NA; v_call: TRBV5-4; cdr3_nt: TGTGCCAGCAGCTTGGGAGTAGGTGGGGGGTACGAGCAGTACTTC; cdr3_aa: CASSLGVGGGYEQYF
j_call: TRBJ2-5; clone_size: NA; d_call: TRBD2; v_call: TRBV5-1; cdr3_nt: TGCGCCAGCTTTAGCGGGGGTCGGGAGACCCAGTACTTC; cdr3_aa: CASFSGGRETQYF
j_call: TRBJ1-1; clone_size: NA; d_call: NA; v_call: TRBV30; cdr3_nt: TGTGCCTGGAGCCCCAGACGGGGTGAAGCTTTCTTT; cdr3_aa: CAWSPRRGEAFF
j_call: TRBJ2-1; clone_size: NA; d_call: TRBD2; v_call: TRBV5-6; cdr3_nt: TGTGCCAGCAGCTTAGTTTTAGCGGGGGGGTCTCGCTCCTACAATGAGCAGTTCTTC; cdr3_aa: CASSLVLAGGSRSYNEQFF
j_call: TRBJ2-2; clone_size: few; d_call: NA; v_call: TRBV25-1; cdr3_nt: TGTGCCAGCAGTGAAGTCCTGCCCGGGACGAACACCGGGGAGCTGTTTTTT; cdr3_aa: CASSEVLPGTNTGELFF
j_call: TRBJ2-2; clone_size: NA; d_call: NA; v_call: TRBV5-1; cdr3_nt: TGCGCCAGCAGCTGGACCGGGGCTAACACCGGGGAGCTGTTTTTT; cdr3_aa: CASSWTGANTGELFF
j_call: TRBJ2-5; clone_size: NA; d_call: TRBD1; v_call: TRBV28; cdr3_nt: TGTGCCAGCAGTTCCCCGAGCACAGGGGAGAAAGAGACCCAGTACTTC; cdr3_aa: CASSSPSTGEKETQYF
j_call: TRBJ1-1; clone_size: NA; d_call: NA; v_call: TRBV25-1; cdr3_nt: TGTGCCAGCCGTCGGGGTGGTGGACCCGGGAACACTGAAGCTTTCTTT; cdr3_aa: CASRRGGGPGNTEAFF
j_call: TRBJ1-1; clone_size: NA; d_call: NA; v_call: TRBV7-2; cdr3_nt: TGTGCCAGCAGCTATAGTAACTTGAACACTGAAGCTTTCTTT; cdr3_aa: CASSYSNLNTEAFF
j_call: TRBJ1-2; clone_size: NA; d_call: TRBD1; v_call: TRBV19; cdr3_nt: TGTGCCAGTAGTTCCTTGTCAGGGACAGTTTATGGCTACACCTTC; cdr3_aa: CASSSLSGTVYGYTF
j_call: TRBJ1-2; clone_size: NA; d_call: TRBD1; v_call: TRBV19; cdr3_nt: TGTGCCAGTAGTATAGTTCTAGGGACAGTCTATGGCTACACCTTC; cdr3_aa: CASSIVLGTVYGYTF
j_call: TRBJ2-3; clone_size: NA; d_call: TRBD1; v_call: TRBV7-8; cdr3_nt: TGTGCCAGCAGCCACCTAGGACAGGGACGTTCAGGAGATACGCAGTATTTT; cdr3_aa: CASSHLGQGRSGDTQYF
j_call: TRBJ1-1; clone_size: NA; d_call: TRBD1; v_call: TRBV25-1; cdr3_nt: TGTGCCAGCAGTGAAGGGGGGACAGGAAGAACTGAAGCTTTCTTT; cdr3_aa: CASSEGGTGRTEAFF
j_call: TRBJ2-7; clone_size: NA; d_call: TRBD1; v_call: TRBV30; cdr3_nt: TGTGCCTGGCTTCGGACCGGGACAGGGGTGTACGAGCAGTACTTC; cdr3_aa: CAWLRTGTGVYEQYF
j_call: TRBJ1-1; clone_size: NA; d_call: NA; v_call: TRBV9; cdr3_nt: TGTGCCAGCAGCGTAGAAGGACAGTTGAACACTGAAGCTTTCTTT; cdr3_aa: CASSVEGQLNTEAFF
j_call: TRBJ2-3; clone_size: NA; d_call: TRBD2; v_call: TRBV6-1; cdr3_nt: TGTGCCAGCAGTGGGGGACTAGACACAGATACGCAGTATTTT; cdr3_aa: CASSGGLDTDTQYF
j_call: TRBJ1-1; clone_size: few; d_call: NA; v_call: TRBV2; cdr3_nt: TGTGCCAGCAAGGAGGAACCCTTGAACACTGAAGCTTTCTTT; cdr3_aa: CASKEEPLNTEAFF
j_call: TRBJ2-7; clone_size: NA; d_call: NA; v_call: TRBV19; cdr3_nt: TGTGCCAGTAGTACGGCCCGGGAGCAGTACTTC; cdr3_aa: CASSTAREQYF
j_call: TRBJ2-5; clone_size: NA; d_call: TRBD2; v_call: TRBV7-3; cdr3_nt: TGTGCCAGCAGCTTCGGACTAGCGGGGGGGCGTGAGACCCAGTACTTC; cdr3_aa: CASSFGLAGGRETQYF
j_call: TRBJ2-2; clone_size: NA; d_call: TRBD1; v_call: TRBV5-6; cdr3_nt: TGTGCCAGCAGCTCAGCCGGGACAGTCAACACCGGGGAGCTGTTTTTT; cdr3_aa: CASSSAGTVNTGELFF
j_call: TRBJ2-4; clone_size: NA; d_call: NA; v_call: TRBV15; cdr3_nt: TGTGCCACCACCCCAGCGGCCAAAAACATTCAGTACTTC; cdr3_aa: CATTPAAKNIQYF
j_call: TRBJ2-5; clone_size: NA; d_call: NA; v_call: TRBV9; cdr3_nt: TGTGCCAGCAGCGCCCGGGGGGCGTTTGCGGGGGAAGAGACCCAGTACTTC; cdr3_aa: CASSARGAFAGEETQYF
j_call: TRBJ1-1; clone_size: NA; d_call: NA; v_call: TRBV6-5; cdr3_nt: TGTGCCAGCAGTCGGGGCAGCCTCAACACTGAAGCTTTCTTT; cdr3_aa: CASSRGSLNTEAFF
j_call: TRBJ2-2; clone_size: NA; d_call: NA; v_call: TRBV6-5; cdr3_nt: TGTGCCAGCAGTTACTGGGGGCTCACCGGGGAGCTGTTTTTT; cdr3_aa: CASSYWGLTGELFF
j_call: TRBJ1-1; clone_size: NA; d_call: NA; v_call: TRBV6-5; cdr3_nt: TGTGCCAGCAGCCCGTCCTTTGGCGACACTGAAGCTTTCTTT; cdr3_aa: CASSPSFGDTEAFF
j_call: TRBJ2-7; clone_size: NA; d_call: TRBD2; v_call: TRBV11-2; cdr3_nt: TGTGCCAGCAGCTTAGAGCCTAGCGGTGCACCGTACTTC; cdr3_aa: CASSLEPSGAPYF
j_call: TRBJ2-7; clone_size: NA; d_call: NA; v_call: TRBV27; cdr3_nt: TGTGCCAGCAGTTTATCGGGCGGGCCCTACGAGCAGTACTTC; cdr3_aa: CASSLSGGPYEQYF
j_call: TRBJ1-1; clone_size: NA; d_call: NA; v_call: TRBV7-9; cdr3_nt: TGTGCCAGCAGCCAGAGCAGGGGAAGGGACCCTGAAGCTTTCTTT; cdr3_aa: CASSQSRGRDPEAFF
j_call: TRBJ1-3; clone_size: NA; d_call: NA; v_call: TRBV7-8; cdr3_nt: TGTGCCAGCAGCTTATTAGGGAGAGTGAGGGACTCTGGAAACACCATATATTTT; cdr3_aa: CASSLLGRVRDSGNTIYF
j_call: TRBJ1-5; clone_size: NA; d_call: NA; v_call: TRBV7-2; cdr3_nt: TGTGCCAGCAGCTTAGCGCTGACAGTTAGCAATCAGCCCCAGCATTTT; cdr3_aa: CASSLALTVSNQPQHF
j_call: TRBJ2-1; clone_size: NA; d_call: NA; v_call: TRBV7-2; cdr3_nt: TGTGCCAGCAGCTCACCTTTAACTAGGAATGAGCAGTTCTTC; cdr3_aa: CASSSPLTRNEQFF
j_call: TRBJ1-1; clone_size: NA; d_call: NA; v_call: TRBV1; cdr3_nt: TGCACCAGCAGCAGGACAATTTTGAACACTGAAGCTTTCTTT; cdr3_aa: CTSSRTILNTEAFF
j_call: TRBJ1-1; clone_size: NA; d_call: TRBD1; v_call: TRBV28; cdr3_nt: TGTGCCAGCAGGAACAGGGGGTTGGATGAAGCTTTCTTT; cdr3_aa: CASRNRGLDEAFF